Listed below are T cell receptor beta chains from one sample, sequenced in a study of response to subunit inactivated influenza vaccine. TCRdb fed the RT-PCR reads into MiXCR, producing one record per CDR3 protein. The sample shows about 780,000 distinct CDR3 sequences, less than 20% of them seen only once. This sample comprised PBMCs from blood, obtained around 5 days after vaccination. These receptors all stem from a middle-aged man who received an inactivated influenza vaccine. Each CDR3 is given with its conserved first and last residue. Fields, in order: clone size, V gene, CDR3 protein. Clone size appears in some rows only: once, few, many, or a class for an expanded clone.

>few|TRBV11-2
CASSLGLGGYGYGYTF
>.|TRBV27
CASSLQEGGNSPLHF
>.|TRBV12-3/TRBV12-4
CASSQSPGWDSSYEQYF
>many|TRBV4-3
CASSQGYRDRLRYGYTF
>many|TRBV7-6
CASSFQPASTDTQYF
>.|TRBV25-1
CASSGRDLLQETQYF
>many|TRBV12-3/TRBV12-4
CASGTQADEQFF
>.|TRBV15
CATSRDIGGDTQYF
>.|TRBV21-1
CASSLATGSYTEAFF
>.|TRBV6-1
CASGLIQGTDTQYF
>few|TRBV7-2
CASSPMARGISYEQYF
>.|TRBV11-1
CASSEQQGNEQFF
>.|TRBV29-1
CSVERREPPYNEQFF
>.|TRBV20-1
CSAKGNQGNEQYF
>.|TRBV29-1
CSGRTGLNTEAFF
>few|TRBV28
CASSPSGTASAYEQYF
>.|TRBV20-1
CSANDPGSTPLHF
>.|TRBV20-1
CSARGGTRVYGYTF
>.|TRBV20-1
CSATLPGRETQYF
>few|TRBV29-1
CSVGLDYNEQFF
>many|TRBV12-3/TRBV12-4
CASSAYRADGYGYTF
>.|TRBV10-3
CAISDEGNSPLHF
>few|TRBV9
CASSVVGFPPDEQYF
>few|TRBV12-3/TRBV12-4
CASSASDLYEQFF
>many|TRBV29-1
CSVVPARDNEQFF
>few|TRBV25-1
CASSEDQAFF
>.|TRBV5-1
CASSLETAFANEQFF
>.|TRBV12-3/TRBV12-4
CASRSGRGASNQPQHF
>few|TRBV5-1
CASSLGLSLYNEQFF
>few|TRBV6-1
CASSGMIYEQYF
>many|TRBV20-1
CSAMGTAGLNAFF
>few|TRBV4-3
CASSQAESGSDTQYF
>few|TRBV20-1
CSARDRRGSQPQHF
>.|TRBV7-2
CASSRGGLAGGNEQFF
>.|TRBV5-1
CASSLSPAYEQYF
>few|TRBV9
CASSVATWAEQFF
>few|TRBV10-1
CATSSGPSTDTQYF